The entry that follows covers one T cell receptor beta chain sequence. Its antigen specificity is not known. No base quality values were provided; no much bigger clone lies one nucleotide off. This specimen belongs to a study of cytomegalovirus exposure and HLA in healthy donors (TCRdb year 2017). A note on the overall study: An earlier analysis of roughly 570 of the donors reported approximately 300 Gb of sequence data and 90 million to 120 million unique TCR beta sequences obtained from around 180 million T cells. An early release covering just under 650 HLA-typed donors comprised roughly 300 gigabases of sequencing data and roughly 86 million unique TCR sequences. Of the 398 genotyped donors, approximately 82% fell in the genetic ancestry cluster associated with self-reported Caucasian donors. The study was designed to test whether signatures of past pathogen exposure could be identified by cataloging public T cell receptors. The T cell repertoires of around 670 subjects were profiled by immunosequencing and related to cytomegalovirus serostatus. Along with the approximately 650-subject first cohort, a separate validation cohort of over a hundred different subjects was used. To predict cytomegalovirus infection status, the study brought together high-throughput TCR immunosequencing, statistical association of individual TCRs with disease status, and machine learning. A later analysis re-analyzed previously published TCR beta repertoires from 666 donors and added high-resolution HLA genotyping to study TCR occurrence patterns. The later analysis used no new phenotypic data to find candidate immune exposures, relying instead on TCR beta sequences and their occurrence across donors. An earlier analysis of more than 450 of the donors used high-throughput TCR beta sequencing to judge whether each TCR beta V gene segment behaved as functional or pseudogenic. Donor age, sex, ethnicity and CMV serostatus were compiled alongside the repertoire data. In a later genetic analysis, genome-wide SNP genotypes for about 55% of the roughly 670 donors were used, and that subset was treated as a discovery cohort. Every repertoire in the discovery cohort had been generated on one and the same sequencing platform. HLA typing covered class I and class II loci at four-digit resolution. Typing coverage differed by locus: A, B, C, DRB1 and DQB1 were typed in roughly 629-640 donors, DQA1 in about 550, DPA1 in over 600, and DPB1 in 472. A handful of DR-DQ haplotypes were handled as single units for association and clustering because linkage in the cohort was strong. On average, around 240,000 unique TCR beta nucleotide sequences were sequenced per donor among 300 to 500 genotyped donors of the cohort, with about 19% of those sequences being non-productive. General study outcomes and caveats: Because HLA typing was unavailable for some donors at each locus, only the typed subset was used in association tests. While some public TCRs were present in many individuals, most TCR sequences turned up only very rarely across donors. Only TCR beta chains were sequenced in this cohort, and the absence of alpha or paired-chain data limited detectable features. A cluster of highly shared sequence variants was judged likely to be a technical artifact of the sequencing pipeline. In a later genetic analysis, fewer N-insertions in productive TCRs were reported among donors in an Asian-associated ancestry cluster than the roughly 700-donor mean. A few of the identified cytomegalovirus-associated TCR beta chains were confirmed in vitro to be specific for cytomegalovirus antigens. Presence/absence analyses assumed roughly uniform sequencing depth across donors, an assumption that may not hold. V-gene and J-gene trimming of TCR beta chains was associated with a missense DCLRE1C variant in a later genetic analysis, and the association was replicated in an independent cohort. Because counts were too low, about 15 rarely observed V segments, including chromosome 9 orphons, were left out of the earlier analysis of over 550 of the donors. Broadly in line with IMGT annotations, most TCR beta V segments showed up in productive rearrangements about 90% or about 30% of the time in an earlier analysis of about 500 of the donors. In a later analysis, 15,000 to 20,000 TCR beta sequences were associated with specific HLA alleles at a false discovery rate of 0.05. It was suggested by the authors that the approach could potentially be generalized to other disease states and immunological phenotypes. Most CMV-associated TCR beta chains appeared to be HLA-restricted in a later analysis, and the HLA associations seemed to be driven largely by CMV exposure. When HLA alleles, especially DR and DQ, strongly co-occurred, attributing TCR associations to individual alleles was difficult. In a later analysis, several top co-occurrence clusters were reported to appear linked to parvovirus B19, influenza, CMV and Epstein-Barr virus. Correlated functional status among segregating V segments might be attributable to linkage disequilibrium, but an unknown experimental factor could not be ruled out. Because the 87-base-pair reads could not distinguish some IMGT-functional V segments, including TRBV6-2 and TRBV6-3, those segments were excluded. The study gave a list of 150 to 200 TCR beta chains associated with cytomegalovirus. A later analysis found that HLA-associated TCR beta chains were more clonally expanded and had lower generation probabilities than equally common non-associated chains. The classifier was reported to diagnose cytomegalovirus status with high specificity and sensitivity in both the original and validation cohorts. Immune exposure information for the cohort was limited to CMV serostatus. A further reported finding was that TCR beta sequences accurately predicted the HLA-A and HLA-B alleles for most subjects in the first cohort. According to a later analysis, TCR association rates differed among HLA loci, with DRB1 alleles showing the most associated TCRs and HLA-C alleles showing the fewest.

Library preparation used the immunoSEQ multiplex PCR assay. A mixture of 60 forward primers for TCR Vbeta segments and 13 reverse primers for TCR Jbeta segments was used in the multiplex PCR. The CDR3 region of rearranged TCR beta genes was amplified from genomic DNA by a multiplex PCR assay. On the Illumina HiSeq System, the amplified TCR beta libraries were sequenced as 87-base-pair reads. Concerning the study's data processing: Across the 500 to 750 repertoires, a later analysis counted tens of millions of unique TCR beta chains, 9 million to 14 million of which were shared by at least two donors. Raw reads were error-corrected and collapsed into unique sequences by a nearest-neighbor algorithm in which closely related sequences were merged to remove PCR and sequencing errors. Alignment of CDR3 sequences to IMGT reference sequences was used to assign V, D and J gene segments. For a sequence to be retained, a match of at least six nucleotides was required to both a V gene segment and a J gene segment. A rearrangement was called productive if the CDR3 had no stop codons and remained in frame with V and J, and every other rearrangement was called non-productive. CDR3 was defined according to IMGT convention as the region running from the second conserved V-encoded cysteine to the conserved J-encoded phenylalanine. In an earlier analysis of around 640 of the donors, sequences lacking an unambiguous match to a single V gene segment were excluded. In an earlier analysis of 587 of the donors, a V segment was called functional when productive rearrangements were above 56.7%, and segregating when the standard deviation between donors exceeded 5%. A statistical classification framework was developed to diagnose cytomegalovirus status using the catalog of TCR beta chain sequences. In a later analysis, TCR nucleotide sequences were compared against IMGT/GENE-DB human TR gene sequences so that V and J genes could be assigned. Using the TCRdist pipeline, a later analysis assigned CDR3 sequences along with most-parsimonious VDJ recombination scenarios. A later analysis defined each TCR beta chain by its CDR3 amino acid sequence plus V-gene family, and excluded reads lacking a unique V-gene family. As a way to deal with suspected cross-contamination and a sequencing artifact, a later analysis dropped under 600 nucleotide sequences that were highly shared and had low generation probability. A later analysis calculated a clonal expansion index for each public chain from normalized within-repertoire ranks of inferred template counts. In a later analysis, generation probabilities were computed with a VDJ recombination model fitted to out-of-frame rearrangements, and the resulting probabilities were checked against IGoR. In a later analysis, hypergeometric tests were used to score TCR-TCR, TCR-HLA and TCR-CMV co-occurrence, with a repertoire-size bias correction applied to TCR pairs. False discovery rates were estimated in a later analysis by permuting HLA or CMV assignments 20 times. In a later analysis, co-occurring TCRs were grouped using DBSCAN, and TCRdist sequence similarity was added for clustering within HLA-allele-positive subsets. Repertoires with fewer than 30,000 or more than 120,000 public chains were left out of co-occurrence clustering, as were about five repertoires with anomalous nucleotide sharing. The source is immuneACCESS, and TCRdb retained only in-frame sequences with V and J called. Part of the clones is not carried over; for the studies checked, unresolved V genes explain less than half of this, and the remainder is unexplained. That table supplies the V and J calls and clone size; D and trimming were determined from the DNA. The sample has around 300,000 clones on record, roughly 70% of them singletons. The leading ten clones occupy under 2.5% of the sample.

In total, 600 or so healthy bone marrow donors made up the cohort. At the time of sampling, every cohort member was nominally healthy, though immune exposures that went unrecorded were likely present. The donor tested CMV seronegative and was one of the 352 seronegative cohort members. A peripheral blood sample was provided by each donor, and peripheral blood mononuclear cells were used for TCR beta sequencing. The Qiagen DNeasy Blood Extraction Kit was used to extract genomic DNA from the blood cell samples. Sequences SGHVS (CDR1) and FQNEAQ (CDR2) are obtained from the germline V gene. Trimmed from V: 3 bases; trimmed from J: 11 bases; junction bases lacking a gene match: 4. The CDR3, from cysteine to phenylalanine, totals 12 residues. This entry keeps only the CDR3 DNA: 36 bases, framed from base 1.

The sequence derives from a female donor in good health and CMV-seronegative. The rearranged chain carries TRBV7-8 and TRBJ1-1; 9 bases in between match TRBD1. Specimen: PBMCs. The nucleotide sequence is TGTGCCAGCAGCTTCCCGGGACAGGGTGCTTTCTTT. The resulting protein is CASSFPGQGAFF.